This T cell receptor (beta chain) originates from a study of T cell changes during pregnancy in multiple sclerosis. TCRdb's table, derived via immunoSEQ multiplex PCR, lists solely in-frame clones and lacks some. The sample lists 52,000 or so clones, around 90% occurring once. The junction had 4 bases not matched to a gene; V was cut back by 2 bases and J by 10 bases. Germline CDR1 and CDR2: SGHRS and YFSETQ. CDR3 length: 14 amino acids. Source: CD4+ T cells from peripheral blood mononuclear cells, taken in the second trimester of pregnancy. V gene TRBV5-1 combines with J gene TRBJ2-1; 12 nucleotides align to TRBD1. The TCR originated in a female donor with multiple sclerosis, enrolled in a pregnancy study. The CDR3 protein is CASSFGTGGGEQFF. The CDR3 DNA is TGCGCCAGCAGCTTCGGGACAGGGGGCGGGGAGCAGTTCTTC. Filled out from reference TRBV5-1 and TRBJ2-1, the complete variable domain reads KAGVTQTPRYLIKTRGQQVTLSCSPISGHRSVSWYQQTPGQGLQFLFEYFSETQRNKGNFPGRFSGRQFSNSRSEMNVSTLELGDSALYLCASSFGTGGGEQFFGPGTRLTVL.